The clone carrying this T cell receptor (beta chain) was picked up a small number of times. Antigen unknown. Germline CDR1 is MNHEY and CDR2 is SMNVEV (reference sequence). The CDR3 covers 14 residues. Between the trimmed V and J ends, which lost 5 bases and 6 bases, there was a span of 13 bases. This entry comes from a study of cytomegalovirus exposure and HLA in healthy donors. Whole-study results and caveats: Data from an earlier analysis indicated that most TCR beta V segments were productive either about 87% or about 30% of the time. Clonal expansion, a later analysis showed, was greater in HLA-associated TCR beta chains than in equally common others. Sequencing had likely introduced a cluster of highly shared sequence variants as an artifact. A missense variant in DCLRE1C was later tied to TCR beta V- and J-gene trimming.

PCR primers comprised 60 Vbeta and 13 Jbeta primers. Here immunoSEQ multiplex PCR was the method, and the copy in TCRdb shows in-frame clones only, minus some. The sample has more than 100,000 clones, 60% to 80% seen once. The origin of this receptor is a man aged 45 to 65 in good health and CMV-seropositive. Sequencing input: PBMCs. V usage is TRBV27 and J usage is TRBJ2-2, with D possibly TRBD1 on 6 matching bases. The CDR3 protein is CASSPSPGAGELFF. The CDR3 DNA sequence: TGTGCCAGCAGTCCCAGCCCAGGGGCCGGGGAGCTGTTTTTT.